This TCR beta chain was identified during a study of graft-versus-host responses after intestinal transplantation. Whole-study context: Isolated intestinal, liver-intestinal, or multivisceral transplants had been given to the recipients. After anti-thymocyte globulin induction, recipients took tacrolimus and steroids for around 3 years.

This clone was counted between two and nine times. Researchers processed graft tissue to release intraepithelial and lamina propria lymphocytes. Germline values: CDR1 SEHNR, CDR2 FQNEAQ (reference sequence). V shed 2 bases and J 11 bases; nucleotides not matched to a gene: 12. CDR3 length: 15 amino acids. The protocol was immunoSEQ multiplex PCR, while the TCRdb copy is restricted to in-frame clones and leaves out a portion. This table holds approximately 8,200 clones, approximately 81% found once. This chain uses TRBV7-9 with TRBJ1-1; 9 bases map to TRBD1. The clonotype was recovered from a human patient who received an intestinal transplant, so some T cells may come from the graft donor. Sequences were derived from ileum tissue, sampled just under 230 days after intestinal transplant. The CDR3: CASSLSVRDRAEAFF. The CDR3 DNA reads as TGTGCCAGCAGCTTAAGTGTCAGGGACAGGGCAGAGGCTTTCTTT.